These 21 T cell receptor beta chains were sequenced from one sample in a study of T cell responses to AZD1222 COVID-19 vaccine. Only in-frame clones appear in the TCRdb table, and some are missing; sequencing was by immunoSEQ multiplex PCR. In the table there are 150,000 to 200,000 clones, about nine tenths of which are singletons. Specimen: peripheral blood, collected on day 0 of AZD1222 vaccination. The origin of the receptors is an adult in good health.

The J gene is TRBJ2-3, the V gene TRBV6-6, with 7 nucleotides matching TRBD1. The CDR3 totals 14 residues. Trimming at V came to 6 bases and at J to 3 bases, leaving 6 bases not matched to a gene. Germline V lookup: CDR1 MNHNY, CDR2 SVGAGI (reference sequence). The CDR3 loop is CASRPGTVTDTQYF. The CDR3 DNA sequence: TGTGCCAGCAGACCCGGGACAGTTACAGATACGCAGTATTTT.

V is TRBV18 and J is TRBJ1-1; no clear D gene. The V and J ends lost 0 bases and 4 bases respectively, with 6 bases between them. This CDR3 spans 13 amino acids. CDR1 is KGHSH, CDR2 LQKENI, per germline. The CDR3, as DNA: TGTGCCAGCTCACCACCATCTTCCACTGAAGCTTTCTTT. It encodes CASSPPSSTEAFF.

J is TRBJ2-7 and V is TRBV7-8, with TRBD2 as a possible D gene (5 bases). This CDR3 is built from 14 residues. Germline CDR1 SGHVS, CDR2 FQNEAQ. Trimming took off 1 base at V and 3 bases at J, with 10 bases between the two ends. CDR3 sequence reads: CASSLGGADYEQYF. CDR3 coding DNA: TGTGCCAGCAGCTTAGGAGGAGCGGACTACGAGCAGTACTTC.

The chain is built from TRBV6-2 or TRBV6-3 and TRBJ1-5; TRBD1 matches at 7 bases. Germline V gives CDR1 MNHEY, CDR2 SVGEGT. After removal of 5 bases from V and 4 bases from J, the junction contained 17 bases not matched to a gene. The CDR3 has 18 amino acids. CDR3 residues: CASSRAQTGTPSNQPQHF. The CDR3 DNA reads TGTGCCAGCAGTCGGGCTCAGACAGGGACCCCATCTAATCAGCCCCAGCATTTT.

This chain connects TRBV7-2 to TRBJ2-3, with 13 positions matching TRBD2. With V trimmed by 5 bases and J by 6 bases, 8 bases remained unmatched. The CDR3 consists of 16 residues. Germline V gene sequence: CDR1 SGHTA, CDR2 FQGNSA. The CDR3 nucleotides read TGTGCCAGCAGCACCCTGGGACTAGCGGGGAAGGATACGCAGTATTTT. This translates into CASSTLGLAGKDTQYF.

V gene TRBV19 combines with J gene TRBJ2-5; the match to TRBD2 covers 7 bases. There are 14 residues in the CDR3. After removal of 7 bases from V and 6 bases from J, the junction contained 11 bases not matched to a gene. CDR1 and CDR2 from the germline V gene are LNHDA and SQIVND (reference sequence). This CDR3 is CASNPGLQSKTQYF. CDR3 sequence (DNA): TGTGCCAGTAACCCGGGACTACAAAGCAAGACCCAGTACTTC.

The chain carries TRBV28 and TRBJ1-1; D may be TRBD1 (5 bases). The CDR3 totals 14 residues. Germline CDR1 is MDHEN and CDR2 is SYDVKM. V was pared by 3 bases and J by 0 bases, with 8 bases between. The CDR3 DNA reads as TGTGCCAGCAGTTTCATACAGGTGAACACTGAAGCTTTCTTT. This gives the protein CASSFIQVNTEAFF.

The J gene is TRBJ2-7, the V gene TRBV5-4, with TRBD2 matching 12 bases. Trimming took 2 bases from V and 3 from J; bases not matched to a gene: 3. Germline V gene lookup returns CDR1 SGHNT and CDR2 YYREEE (reference sequence). The CDR3 has 15 residues. The CDR3 DNA reads as TGTGCCAGCAGCTTCCAGACTAGCGGGAGCTACGAGCAGTACTTC. As protein: CASSFQTSGSYEQYF.

This chain joins TRBV3-1 (or the pseudogene TRBV3-2) and TRBJ1-2, with a possible D match to TRBD1 (5 bases). V shed 3 bases and J shed 3 bases, with 5 bases lying between them. CDR1 and CDR2 (germline): LGHDT, YNNKEL (reference sequence). This CDR3 spans 12 amino acids. In DNA form, the CDR3 reads TGTGCCAGCAGCCACAGGGACTATGGCTACACCTTC. It yields the protein CASSHRDYGYTF.

The rearrangement links TRBV6-5 to TRBJ1-1; no definite D call. With 7 bases removed from V and 4 bases from J, the gap between germline ends came to 10 bases. This CDR3 contains 12 residues. Germline CDR1 reads MNHEY; CDR2 reads SVGAGI. In DNA form, the CDR3 reads TGTGCCAGCACCCCCGGAGGCACTGAAGCTTTCTTT. Amino acids: CASTPGGTEAFF.

V gene TRBV19 combines with J gene TRBJ1-1; 9 bases are shared with TRBD1. Germline-derived CDR1 and CDR2 are LNHDA and SQIVND (reference sequence). The CDR3 is made up of 15 amino acids. J was trimmed by 1 base and V by 8 bases; bases with no gene match: 8. The CDR3 here is CASAKQGATNTEAFF. The CDR3 bases are TGTGCCAGTGCAAAACAGGGGGCGACGAACACTGAAGCTTTCTTT.

This clone was counted once. The chain recombines TRBV5-4 with TRBJ1-2; no reliable D call. V was pared by 4 bases and J by 4 bases, with 17 bases between. The CDR3 sequence is 15 residues long. Germline CDR1 SGHNT, CDR2 YYREEE (reference sequence). CDR3 coding DNA: TGTGCCAGCAGCCCGAACTCGGACGCTTTCTATGGCTACACCTTC. Translated: CASSPNSDAFYGYTF.

In its sample, this clone was seen once. This chain links TRBV7-2 with TRBJ2-1, with D perhaps TRBD1 or TRBD2 (6 bases each). V lost 6 bases and J lost 8, with 20 bases in between. The CDR3 has 15 residues. Per the germline V gene, CDR1 is SGHTA and CDR2 is FQGNSA. The CDR3 nucleotides read TGTGCCAGCAGTGAGGTGGGGGGCACCTTGCATGAGCAGTTCTTC. It codes for CASSEVGGTLHEQFF.

The V call is TRBV29-1, the J call TRBJ1-2, with D unclear. Trimming removed 4 bases from V and 6 bases from J, with 12 bases in between. The CDR3 is 12 residues long. Per the germline V gene, CDR1 is SQVTM and CDR2 is ANQGSEA. Here the CDR3 DNA reads TGCAGCGTTGTCGGCAGGTCCGATGGCTACACCTTC. The encoded protein is CSVVGRSDGYTF.

For the CDR3, the DNA is TGTGCCAGCAGTTCCCCGACTAGCGGGAAATACGAGCAGTACTTC. This encodes CASSSPTSGKYEQYF. The V gene is TRBV28, the J gene TRBJ2-7; 11 nucleotides agree with TRBD2. The CDR3 consists of 15 residues. V trimming: 4 bases; J trimming: 4 bases; junction bases outside the gene matches: 6. From germline, CDR1 is MDHEN and CDR2 SYDVKM.

V usage is TRBV5-1 and J usage is TRBJ1-6; no clear D gene. Germline assignment: CDR1 SGHRS and CDR2 YFSETQ. The V gene lost 4 bases and the J gene lost 7 bases, with 15 bases spanning the gap. This CDR3 has 15 residues. The CDR3 here is CASSHGDSGNSPLHF. The CDR3 coding sequence is TGCGCCAGCAGCCACGGTGACTCTGGAAATTCACCCCTCCACTTT.

This chain connects TRBV29-1 to TRBJ2-7; TRBD1 matches at 8 bases. The CDR3 sequence is 13 residues long. V lost 4 bases, J lost 4 bases, and 6 bases stayed unmatched. In germline, CDR1 is SQVTM, CDR2 ANQGSEA. Here the CDR3 DNA reads TGCAGCGTTGGTTGGACAGGGTCTTACGAGCAGTACTTC. It codes for CSVGWTGSYEQYF.

This clone was observed a handful of times. The chain carries TRBV28 and TRBJ1-1, with D possibly TRBD1 on 5 matching bases. Germline V gives CDR1 MDHEN, CDR2 SYDVKM. This CDR3 is built from 14 residues. Between the trimmed V and J ends, which lost 8 bases and 5 bases, there was a span of 18 bases. CDR3 nucleotides: TGTGCCAGCTCCGTGGGACCGCCAGCGACTGAAGCTTTCTTT. Amino acids: CASSVGPPATEAFF.

This clone has just one count. This chain links TRBV28 with TRBJ1-1, with D perhaps matching TRBD1 (5 bases). Trimming left V 4 bases short and J 6 bases short, with 9 bases between. Germline assignment: CDR1 MDHEN and CDR2 SYDVKM. This CDR3 comprises 12 residues. The CDR3 loop is CASSSGYAEAFF. CDR3 nucleotide sequence: TGTGCCAGCAGTTCAGGGTACGCTGAAGCTTTCTTT.

The table lists this clone with a few counts. The gene calls are TRBV11-3 and TRBJ2-1; D is ambiguous. This CDR3 comprises 13 residues. Per the germline V gene, CDR1 is SGHNT and CDR2 is YENEEA. Deletions cut 5 bases from V and 0 bases from J, with 5 bases between. CDR3 nucleotide sequence: TGTGCCAGCAGCACAAGCTCCTACAATGAGCAGTTCTTC. Translated: CASSTSSYNEQFF.

The rearrangement uses TRBV7-2 and TRBJ2-7; D not resolved. V gave up 1 base and J gave up 4 bases, with 14 bases separating them. Germline V gene data show CDR1 as SGHTA and CDR2 as FQGNSA. The CDR3 spans 15 residues. CDR3 amino acids: CASSLVGRDEYEQYF. The CDR3 DNA reads TGTGCCAGCAGCTTAGTAGGCAGAGATGAGTACGAGCAGTACTTC.